A selection of T cell receptor beta chains follows, all from one sample in a study of T cells in localized non-small cell lung cancer. This table comes from immunoSEQ multiplex PCR, and its TCRdb copy is limited to in-frame clones, with some not included. The table includes 100,000 to 150,000 clones, around 89% detected once. Sample: peripheral blood, taken before any cancer treatment. Source of these receptors: a female donor aged 60 or older with stage I lung adenocarcinoma. CDR3s include the opening cysteine and the closing phenylalanine or tryptophan. A D gene is named only where the DNA matches it firmly. Part of the rows lack a size; the others show once, few, many or a class for expanded clones.

j_call: TRBJ2-5
d_call: .
clone_size: .
v_call: TRBV6-6
cdr3_nt: TGTGCCAGCAAAGTGGTTGGGGGCAGAGAGACCCAGTACTTC
cdr3_aa: CASKVVGGRETQYF

j_call: TRBJ2-1
d_call: .
clone_size: .
v_call: TRBV21-1
cdr3_nt: TGTGCCAGCAGAAAAAGAAGGAGAGACATAGCGGGAGTAGGGTCCTACAATGAGCAGTTCTTC
cdr3_aa: CASRKRRRDIAGVGSYNEQFF

j_call: TRBJ1-4
d_call: .
clone_size: .
v_call: TRBV5-1
cdr3_nt: TGCGCCAGCAGCTTCAGGGGAACTAATGAAAAACTGTTTTTT
cdr3_aa: CASSFRGTNEKLFF

j_call: TRBJ2-7
d_call: .
clone_size: .
v_call: TRBV9
cdr3_nt: TGTGCCAGCAGCGTGGGGGGGACACCAAAAGGATACGAGCAGTACTTC
cdr3_aa: CASSVGGTPKGYEQYF

j_call: TRBJ2-1
d_call: .
clone_size: .
v_call: TRBV7-9
cdr3_nt: TGTGCCAGCAGCCCTACCGTCCAGGCAGAGCAGTTCTTC
cdr3_aa: CASSPTVQAEQFF

j_call: TRBJ2-2
d_call: .
clone_size: .
v_call: TRBV9
cdr3_nt: TGTGCCAGCAGCGTAAGGATCGGGGAGCTGTTTTTT
cdr3_aa: CASSVRIGELFF

j_call: TRBJ1-3
d_call: .
clone_size: once
v_call: TRBV4-1
cdr3_nt: TGCGCCAGCAGCCCCGCCGTTGAAAGCCTAGGAAACACCATATATTTT
cdr3_aa: CASSPAVESLGNTIYF

j_call: TRBJ1-1
d_call: .
clone_size: .
v_call: TRBV27
cdr3_nt: TGTGCCAGCAGTTTTTCATCGCGGTCCACTGAAGCTTTCTTT
cdr3_aa: CASSFSSRSTEAFF

j_call: TRBJ1-5
d_call: .
clone_size: .
v_call: TRBV30
cdr3_nt: TGTGCCTGCTCGGACAAGGGCAATCAGCCCCAGCATTTT
cdr3_aa: CACSDKGNQPQHF

j_call: TRBJ2-6
d_call: .
clone_size: .
v_call: TRBV9
cdr3_nt: TGTGCCAGCAGGTCGGGCCCCTCTGGGGCCAACGTCCTGACTTTC
cdr3_aa: CASRSGPSGANVLTF

j_call: TRBJ2-1
d_call: TRBD2
clone_size: .
v_call: TRBV23-1
cdr3_nt: TGCGCCAGCAGTCAGCCCTTAGCGGGAGGGCCTTCCTACAATGAGCAGTTCTTC
cdr3_aa: CASSQPLAGGPSYNEQFF

j_call: TRBJ2-7
d_call: .
clone_size: .
v_call: TRBV28
cdr3_nt: TGTGCCAGCAGTACAACAGCCTACGAGCAGTACTTC
cdr3_aa: CASSTTAYEQYF

j_call: TRBJ2-7
d_call: .
clone_size: .
v_call: TRBV20-1
cdr3_nt: TGCAGTGCTACTCTTCACGAGCAGTACTTC
cdr3_aa: CSATLHEQYF

j_call: TRBJ1-1
d_call: .
clone_size: .
v_call: TRBV14
cdr3_nt: TGTGCCAGCAGCAACCCCCAGGGTCTTACTGAAGCTTTCTTT
cdr3_aa: CASSNPQGLTEAFF

j_call: TRBJ2-3
d_call: .
clone_size: .
v_call: TRBV15
cdr3_nt: TGTGCCACCAGCAGAGATCGCAGGGAGAGCACAGATACGCAGTATTTT
cdr3_aa: CATSRDRRESTDTQYF

j_call: TRBJ2-7
d_call: .
clone_size: once
v_call: TRBV6-6
cdr3_nt: TGTGCCAGCAGTTATAGGGCGGCAGACTCCACCTACGAGCAGTACTTC
cdr3_aa: CASSYRAADSTYEQYF

j_call: TRBJ2-1
d_call: TRBD2
clone_size: .
v_call: TRBV6-5
cdr3_nt: TGTGCCAGCACCCGACTAGCGGGAGTCAATGAGCAGTTCTTC
cdr3_aa: CASTRLAGVNEQFF

j_call: TRBJ1-5
d_call: TRBD1
clone_size: .
v_call: TRBV7-9
cdr3_nt: TGTGCCAGCAGGCCGACAGGGGAGTGGCAGCCCCAGCATTTT
cdr3_aa: CASRPTGEWQPQHF

j_call: TRBJ1-2
d_call: TRBD1
clone_size: .
v_call: TRBV6-1
cdr3_nt: TGTGCCAGCAGCGAACCGGGACAGGGATTAAGTGGGTATGGCTACACCTTC
cdr3_aa: CASSEPGQGLSGYGYTF

j_call: TRBJ2-3
d_call: .
clone_size: .
v_call: TRBV29-1
cdr3_nt: TGCAGCGTTCAAGGAGCGGCAAGCACAGATACGCAGTATTTT
cdr3_aa: CSVQGAASTDTQYF

j_call: TRBJ2-7
d_call: .
clone_size: few
v_call: TRBV7-9
cdr3_nt: TGTGCCAGCAGCTTAGGTGGGATAGACAAGCGTGGCTTC
cdr3_aa: CASSLGGIDKRGF

j_call: TRBJ2-1
d_call: .
clone_size: .
v_call: TRBV5-1
cdr3_nt: TGCGCCAGCAGCTATAGGGGGAACAATGAGCAGTTCTTC
cdr3_aa: CASSYRGNNEQFF

j_call: TRBJ2-7
d_call: .
clone_size: .
v_call: TRBV11-1
cdr3_nt: TGTGCCAGCAGGGTCGGAGGGACCTACTTC
cdr3_aa: CASRVGGTYF

j_call: TRBJ1-4
d_call: TRBD1
clone_size: .
v_call: TRBV6-5
cdr3_nt: TGTGCCAGCAGTTACTCGACGACAGGGGGCTCTGAAAAACTGTTTTTT
cdr3_aa: CASSYSTTGGSEKLFF

j_call: TRBJ1-2
d_call: TRBD1
clone_size: .
v_call: TRBV27
cdr3_nt: TGTGCCAGCAGACATCACCTAGGGGGCGACTATGGCTACACCTTC
cdr3_aa: CASRHHLGGDYGYTF

j_call: TRBJ1-1
d_call: .
clone_size: .
v_call: TRBV10-1
cdr3_nt: TGCGCCAGCAGTGACTTCGGTAAGGGGGGGGAAGCTTTCTTT
cdr3_aa: CASSDFGKGGEAFF

j_call: TRBJ1-2
d_call: .
clone_size: .
v_call: TRBV11-2
cdr3_nt: TGTGCCAGCAGCTTAGACAGGGTTCGGTATGGCTACACCTTC
cdr3_aa: CASSLDRVRYGYTF

j_call: TRBJ2-1
d_call: TRBD1
clone_size: .
v_call: TRBV6-4
cdr3_nt: TGTGCCAGCAGCCCGGGACAGGGGATCGATGAGCAGTTCTTC
cdr3_aa: CASSPGQGIDEQFF

j_call: TRBJ2-7
d_call: .
clone_size: .
v_call: TRBV29-1
cdr3_nt: TGCAGCGTTGGGCAGTTGAGCTCCTACGAGCAGTACTTC
cdr3_aa: CSVGQLSSYEQYF

j_call: TRBJ2-2
d_call: .
clone_size: .
v_call: TRBV2
cdr3_nt: TGTGCCAGCAGTGAAGGGAGGACCGGGGAGCTGTTTTTT
cdr3_aa: CASSEGRTGELFF

j_call: TRBJ2-5
d_call: .
clone_size: .
v_call: TRBV7-6
cdr3_nt: TGTGCCAGCAGCCCGATGGACCGGGGGGAGACCCAGTACTTC
cdr3_aa: CASSPMDRGETQYF

j_call: TRBJ2-7
d_call: TRBD1
clone_size: .
v_call: TRBV5-6
cdr3_nt: TGTGCCAGCAGCCCCACAGGGGTCTACGAGCAGTACTTC
cdr3_aa: CASSPTGVYEQYF

j_call: TRBJ2-5
d_call: .
clone_size: .
v_call: TRBV7-9
cdr3_nt: TGTGCCAGCACCCCACCCGAGGCCCTTTCGGTACACTTC
cdr3_aa: CASTPPEALSVHF

j_call: TRBJ1-1
d_call: .
clone_size: .
v_call: TRBV30
cdr3_nt: TGTGCCTTGAATATGAACACTGAAGCTTTCTTT
cdr3_aa: CALNMNTEAFF

j_call: TRBJ2-3
d_call: .
clone_size: .
v_call: TRBV5-4
cdr3_nt: TGTGCCAGCAACACCGGCTCGCGGGCCACAGATACGCAGTATTTT
cdr3_aa: CASNTGSRATDTQYF

j_call: TRBJ1-2
d_call: TRBD1
clone_size: .
v_call: TRBV6-5
cdr3_nt: TGTGCCAGCAGGACTCCCTTCGGGACAGTCAGATACACCTTC
cdr3_aa: CASRTPFGTVRYTF

j_call: TRBJ2-1
d_call: TRBD2
clone_size: .
v_call: TRBV10-3
cdr3_nt: TGTGCCATCAGTCCCACTAGCGACTTATACAATGAGCAGTTCTTC
cdr3_aa: CAISPTSDLYNEQFF

j_call: TRBJ2-7
d_call: TRBD2
clone_size: .
v_call: TRBV29-1
cdr3_nt: TGCAGCGTGCGGGAGGGGGGTGGCTACGAGCAGTACTTC
cdr3_aa: CSVREGGGYEQYF

j_call: TRBJ2-7
d_call: .
clone_size: few
v_call: TRBV6-5
cdr3_nt: TGTGCCAGCAGTTACTCGATCGACACGGGACCTCAGTACTTC
cdr3_aa: CASSYSIDTGPQYF